This TCR beta chain is drawn from a study of blood T cell repertoires in COVID-19. The assay was immunoSEQ multiplex PCR, and TCRdb's table has in-frame clones only and misses some. The sample lists roughly 260,000 clones; about 90% were seen once. This CDR3 is 14 amino acids long. CDR1 and CDR2 (germline): SGHKS, YYEKEE (reference sequence). With 0 bases removed from V and 3 bases from J, the gap between germline ends came to 9 bases. The TCR was taken from a woman in her forties or fifties with acute or convalescent COVID-19. The chain is built from TRBV5-5 and TRBJ1-1, with D unclear. The sequenced sample was peripheral blood. The CDR3 bases are TGTGCCAGCAGCTTGGTGCGGGGAGACACTGAAGCTTTCTTT. Its translation: CASSLVRGDTEAFF. Combining the CDR3 with reference TRBV5-5 and TRBJ1-1 gives the whole variable domain DAGVTQSPTHLIKTRGQQVTLRCSPISGHKSVSWYQQVLGQGPQFIFQYYEKEERGRGNFPDRFSARQFPNYSSELNVNALLLGDSALYLCASSLVRGDTEAFFGQGTRLTVV.